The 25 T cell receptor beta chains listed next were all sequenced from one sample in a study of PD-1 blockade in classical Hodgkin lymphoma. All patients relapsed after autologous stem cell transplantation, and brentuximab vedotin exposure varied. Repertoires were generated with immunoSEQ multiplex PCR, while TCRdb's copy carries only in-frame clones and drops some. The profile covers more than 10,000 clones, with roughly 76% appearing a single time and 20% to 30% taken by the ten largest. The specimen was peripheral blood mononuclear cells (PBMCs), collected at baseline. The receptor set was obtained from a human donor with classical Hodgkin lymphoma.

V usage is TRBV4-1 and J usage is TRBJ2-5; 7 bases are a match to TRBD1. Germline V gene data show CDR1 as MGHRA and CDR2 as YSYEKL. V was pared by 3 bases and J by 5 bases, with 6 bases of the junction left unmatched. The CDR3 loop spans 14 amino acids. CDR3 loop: CASSQVTGEETQYF. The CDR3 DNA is TGCGCCAGCAGCCAGGTCACAGGGGAGGAGACCCAGTACTTC.

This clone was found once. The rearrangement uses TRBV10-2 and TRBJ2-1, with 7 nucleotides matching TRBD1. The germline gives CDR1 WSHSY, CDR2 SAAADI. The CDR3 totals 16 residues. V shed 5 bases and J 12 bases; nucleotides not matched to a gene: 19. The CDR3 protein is CASSPNQGVAISTQFF. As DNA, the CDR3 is TGCGCCAGCAGTCCTAACCAGGGGGTAGCAATTTCGACGCAGTTCTTC.

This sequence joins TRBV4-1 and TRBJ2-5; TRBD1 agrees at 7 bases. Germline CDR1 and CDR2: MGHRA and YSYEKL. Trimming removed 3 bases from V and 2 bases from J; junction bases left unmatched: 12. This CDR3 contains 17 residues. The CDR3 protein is CASSQIADRQGQETQYF. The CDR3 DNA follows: TGCGCCAGCAGCCAGATAGCTGATCGACAGGGACAAGAGACCCAGTACTTC.

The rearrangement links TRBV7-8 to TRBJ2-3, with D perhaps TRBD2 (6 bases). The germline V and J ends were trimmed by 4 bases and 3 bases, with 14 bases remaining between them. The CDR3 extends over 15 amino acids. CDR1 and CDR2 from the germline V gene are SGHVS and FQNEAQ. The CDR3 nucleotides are TGTGCCAGCAGCTCCTTCGGCGGGATAACAGATACGCAGTATTTT. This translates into CASSSFGGITDTQYF.

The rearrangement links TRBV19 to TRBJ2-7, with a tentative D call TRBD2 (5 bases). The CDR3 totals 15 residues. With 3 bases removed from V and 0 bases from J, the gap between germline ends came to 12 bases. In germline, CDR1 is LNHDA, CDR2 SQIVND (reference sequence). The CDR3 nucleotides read TGTGCCAGTAGTATCAATAGCGTCAGCTCCTACGAGCAGTACTTC. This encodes CASSINSVSSYEQYF. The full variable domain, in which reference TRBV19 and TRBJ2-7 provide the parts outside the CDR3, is DGGITQSPKYLFRKEGQNVTLSCEQNLNHDAMYWYRQDPGQGLRLIYYSQIVNDFQKGDIAEGYSVSREKKESFPLTVTSAQKNPTAFYLCASSINSVSSYEQYFGPGTRLTVT.

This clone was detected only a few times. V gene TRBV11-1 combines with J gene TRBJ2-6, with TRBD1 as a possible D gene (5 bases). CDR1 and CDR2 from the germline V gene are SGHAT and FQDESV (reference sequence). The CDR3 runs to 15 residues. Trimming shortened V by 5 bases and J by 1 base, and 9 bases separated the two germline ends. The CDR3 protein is CASSLTGSGANVLTF. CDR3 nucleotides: TGTGCCAGCAGCCTAACAGGATCTGGGGCCAACGTCCTGACTTTC.

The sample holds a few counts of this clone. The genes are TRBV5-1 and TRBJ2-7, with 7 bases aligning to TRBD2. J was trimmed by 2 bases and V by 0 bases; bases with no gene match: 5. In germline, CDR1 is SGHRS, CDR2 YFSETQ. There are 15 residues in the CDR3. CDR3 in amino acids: CASSLAGTNPYEQYF. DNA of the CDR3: TGCGCCAGCAGCTTGGCGGGGACTAACCCCTACGAGCAGTACTTC. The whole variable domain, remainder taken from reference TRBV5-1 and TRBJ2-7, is KAGVTQTPRYLIKTRGQQVTLSCSPISGHRSVSWYQQTPGQGLQFLFEYFSETQRNKGNFPGRFSGRQFSNSRSEMNVSTLELGDSALYLCASSLAGTNPYEQYFGPGTRLTVT.

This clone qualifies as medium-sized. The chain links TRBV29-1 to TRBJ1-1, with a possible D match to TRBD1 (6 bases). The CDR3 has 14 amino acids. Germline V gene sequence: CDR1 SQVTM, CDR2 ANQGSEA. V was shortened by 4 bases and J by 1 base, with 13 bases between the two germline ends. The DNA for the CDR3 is TGCAGCGTTGGTGGGGGCGCAGCGAACACTGAAGCTTTCTTT. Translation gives CSVGGGAANTEAFF.

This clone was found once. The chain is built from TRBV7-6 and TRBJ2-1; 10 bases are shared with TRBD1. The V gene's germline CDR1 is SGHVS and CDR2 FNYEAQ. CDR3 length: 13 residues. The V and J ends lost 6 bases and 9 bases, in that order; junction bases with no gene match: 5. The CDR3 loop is CASRPTGGSEQFF. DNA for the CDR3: TGTGCCAGCAGGCCGACAGGGGGCAGTGAGCAGTTCTTC.

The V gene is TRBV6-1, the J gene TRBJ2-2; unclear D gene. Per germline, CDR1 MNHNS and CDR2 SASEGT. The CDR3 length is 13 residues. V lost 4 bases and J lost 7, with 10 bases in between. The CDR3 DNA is TGTGCCAGCAGTGGACGGATGGGCGGGGAGCTGTTTTTT. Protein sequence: CASSGRMGGELFF.

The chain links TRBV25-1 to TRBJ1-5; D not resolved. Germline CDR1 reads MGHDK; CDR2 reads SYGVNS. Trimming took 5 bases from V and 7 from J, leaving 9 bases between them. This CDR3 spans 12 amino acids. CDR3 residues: CASSSLDQPQHF. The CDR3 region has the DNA TGTGCCAGCAGTTCCCTGGACCAGCCCCAGCATTTT.

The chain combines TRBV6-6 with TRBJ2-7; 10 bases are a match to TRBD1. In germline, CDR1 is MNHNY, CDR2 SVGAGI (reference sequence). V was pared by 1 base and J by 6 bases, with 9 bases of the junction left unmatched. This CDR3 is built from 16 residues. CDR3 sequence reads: CASSYYDLRTGGEQYF. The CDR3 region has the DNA TGTGCCAGCAGTTACTACGATCTCCGGACAGGGGGCGAGCAGTACTTC.

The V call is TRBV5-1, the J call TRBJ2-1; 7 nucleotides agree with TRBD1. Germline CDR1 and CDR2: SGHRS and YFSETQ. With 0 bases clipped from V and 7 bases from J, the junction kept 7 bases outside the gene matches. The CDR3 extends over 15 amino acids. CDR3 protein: CASSLARGPVNEQFF. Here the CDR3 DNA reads TGCGCCAGCAGCTTGGCAAGGGGGCCGGTGAATGAGCAGTTCTTC.

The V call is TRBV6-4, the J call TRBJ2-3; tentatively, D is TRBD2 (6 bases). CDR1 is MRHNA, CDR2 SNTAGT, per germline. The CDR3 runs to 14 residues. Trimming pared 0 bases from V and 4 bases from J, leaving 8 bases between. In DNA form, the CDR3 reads TGTGCCAGCAGTGACTCGGGAGGCTCAGATACGCAGTATTTT. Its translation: CASSDSGGSDTQYF.

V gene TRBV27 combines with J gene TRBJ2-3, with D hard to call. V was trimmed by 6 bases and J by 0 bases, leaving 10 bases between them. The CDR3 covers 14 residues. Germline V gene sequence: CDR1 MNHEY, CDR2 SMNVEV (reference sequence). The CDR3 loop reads CASRGRFSTDTQYF. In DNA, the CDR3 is TGTGCCAGCAGAGGGCGTTTCAGCACAGATACGCAGTATTTT.

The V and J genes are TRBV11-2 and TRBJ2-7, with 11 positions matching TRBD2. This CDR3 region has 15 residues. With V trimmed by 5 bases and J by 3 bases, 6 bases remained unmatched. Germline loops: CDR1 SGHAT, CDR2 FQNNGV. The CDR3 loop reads CASSPGTSGSYEQYF. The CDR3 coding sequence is TGTGCCAGCAGCCCAGGGACTAGCGGAAGCTACGAGCAGTACTTC.

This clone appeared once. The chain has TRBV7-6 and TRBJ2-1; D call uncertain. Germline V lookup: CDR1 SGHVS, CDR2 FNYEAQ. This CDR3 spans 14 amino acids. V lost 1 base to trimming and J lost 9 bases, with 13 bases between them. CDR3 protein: CASSLVAFGSEQFF. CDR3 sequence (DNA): TGTGCCAGCAGCTTAGTGGCTTTCGGTAGTGAGCAGTTCTTC.

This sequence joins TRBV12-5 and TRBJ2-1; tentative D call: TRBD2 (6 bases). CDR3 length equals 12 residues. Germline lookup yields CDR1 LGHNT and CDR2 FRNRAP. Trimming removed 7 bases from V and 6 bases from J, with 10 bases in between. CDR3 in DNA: TGTGCTAGTGCCTTCGGGGGCAATGAGCAGTTCTTC. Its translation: CASAFGGNEQFF.

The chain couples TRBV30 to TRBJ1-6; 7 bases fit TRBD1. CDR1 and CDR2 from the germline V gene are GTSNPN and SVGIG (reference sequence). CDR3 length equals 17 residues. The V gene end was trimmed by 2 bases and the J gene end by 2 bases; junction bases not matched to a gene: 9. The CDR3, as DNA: TGTGCCTGGAGTATAGGGGGCGCGGGTACCTATAATTCACCCCTCCACTTT. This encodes CAWSIGGAGTYNSPLHF. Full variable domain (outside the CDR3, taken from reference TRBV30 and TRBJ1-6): SQTIHQWPATLVQPVGSPLSLECTVEGTSNPNLYWYRQAAGRGLQLLFYSVGIGQISSEVPQNLSASRPQDRQFILSSKKLLLSDSGFYLCAWSIGGAGTYNSPLHFGNGTRLTVT.

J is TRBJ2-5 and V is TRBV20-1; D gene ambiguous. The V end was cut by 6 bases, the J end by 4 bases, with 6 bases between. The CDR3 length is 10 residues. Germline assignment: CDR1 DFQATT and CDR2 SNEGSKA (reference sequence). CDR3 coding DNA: TGCAGTGCGACGTCAGAGACCCAGTACTTC. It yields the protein CSATSETQYF.

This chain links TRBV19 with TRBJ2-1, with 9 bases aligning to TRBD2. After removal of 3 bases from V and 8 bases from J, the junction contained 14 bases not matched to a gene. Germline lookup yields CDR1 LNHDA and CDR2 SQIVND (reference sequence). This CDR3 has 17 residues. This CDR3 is CASSILAGGPTVDEQFF. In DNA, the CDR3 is TGTGCCAGTAGTATCTTGGCGGGAGGGCCGACCGTCGATGAGCAGTTCTTC.

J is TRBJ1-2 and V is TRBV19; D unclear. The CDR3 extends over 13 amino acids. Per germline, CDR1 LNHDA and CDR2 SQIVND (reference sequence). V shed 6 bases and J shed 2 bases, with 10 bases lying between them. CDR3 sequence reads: CASRPNKNYGYTF. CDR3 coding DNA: TGTGCCAGTAGGCCTAACAAGAACTATGGCTACACCTTC.

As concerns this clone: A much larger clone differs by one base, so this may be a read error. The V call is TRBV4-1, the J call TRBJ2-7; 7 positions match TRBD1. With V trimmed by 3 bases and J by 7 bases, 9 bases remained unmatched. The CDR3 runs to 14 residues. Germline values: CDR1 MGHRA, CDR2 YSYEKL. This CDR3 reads CASSQRGLVGEQYF. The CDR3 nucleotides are TGCGCCAGCAGCCAGAGGGGGCTAGTGGGGGAGCAGTACTTC.

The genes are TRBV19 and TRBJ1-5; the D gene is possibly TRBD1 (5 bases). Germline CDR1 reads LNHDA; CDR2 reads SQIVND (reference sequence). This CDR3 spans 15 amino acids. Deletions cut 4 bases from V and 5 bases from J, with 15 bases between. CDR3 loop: CASSKFRDSYQPQHF. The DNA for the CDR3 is TGTGCCAGTAGTAAATTCCGGGACTCATATCAGCCCCAGCATTTT.

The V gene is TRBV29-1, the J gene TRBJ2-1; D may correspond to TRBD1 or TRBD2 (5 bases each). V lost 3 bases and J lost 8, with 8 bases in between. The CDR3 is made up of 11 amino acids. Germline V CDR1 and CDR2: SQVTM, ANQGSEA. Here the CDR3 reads CSVDRGDEQFF. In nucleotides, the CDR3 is TGCAGCGTTGATCGGGGCGATGAGCAGTTCTTC.